This section outlines one TCR beta chain sequence together with its context. CDR3 size: 12 residues. V lost 2 bases and J 3 bases, leaving 2 bases between the germline ends. Germline V gives CDR1 MNHNS, CDR2 SASEGT. Sequencing used immunoSEQ multiplex PCR; TCRdb keeps in-frame clones, though not all of them. This table has about 58,000 clones, roughly nine tenths appearing once. These data originate in a study of identifying expanded T cells in peripheral blood. This TCR was recovered from a person aged 18 to 70 in good health. This chain joins TRBV6-1 and TRBJ1-5; D unresolved. Sequenced input: blood. The CDR3 DNA reads TGTGCCAGCAGTGAATTCAATCAGCCCCAGCATTTT. Protein product: CASSEFNQPQHF.